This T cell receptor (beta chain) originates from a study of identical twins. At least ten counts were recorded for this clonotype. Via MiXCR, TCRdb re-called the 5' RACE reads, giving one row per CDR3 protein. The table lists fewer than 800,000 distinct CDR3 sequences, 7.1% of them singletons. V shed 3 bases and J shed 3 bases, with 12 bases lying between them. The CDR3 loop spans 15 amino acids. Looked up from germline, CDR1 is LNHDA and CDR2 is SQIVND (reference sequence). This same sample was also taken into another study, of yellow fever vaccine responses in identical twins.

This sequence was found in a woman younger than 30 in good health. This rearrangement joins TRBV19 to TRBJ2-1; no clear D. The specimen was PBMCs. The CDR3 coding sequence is TGTGCCAGTAGTATTTTAGATGCAGGCTACAATGAGCAGTTCTTC. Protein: CASSILDAGYNEQFF.